This entry lists 18 T cell receptor beta chains sequenced from one sample in a study of blood T cell repertoires in COVID-19. Profiled with immunoSEQ multiplex PCR; TCRdb holds only in-frame clones, not every one. The profile shows some 180,000 clones, over 80% of them singletons. The sequenced sample was peripheral blood. The receptors were sampled from a woman aged 40 to 50 with COVID-19, enrolled during active disease.

The genes are TRBV19 and TRBJ2-5, with 14 bases fitting TRBD2. V lost 3 bases, J lost 6 bases, and 6 bases stayed unmatched. The CDR3 runs to 16 residues. CDR1 is LNHDA, CDR2 SQIVND, per germline (reference sequence). CDR3 sequence: CASSIGTSGSLKTQYF. DNA for the CDR3: TGTGCCAGTAGTATCGGGACTAGCGGGAGTTTGAAGACCCAGTACTTC.

The CDR3: CASQEWTGLSGNTIYF. DNA of the CDR3: TGCGCCAGCCAGGAGTGGACGGGACTCTCTGGAAACACCATATATTTT. This chain links TRBV5-1 with TRBJ1-3; perhaps TRBD1 as D (5 bases). CDR3 length: 16 residues. The V and J ends lost 7 bases and 0 bases respectively, with 17 bases between them. Germline loops: CDR1 SGHRS, CDR2 YFSETQ.

The V call is TRBV6-4, the J call TRBJ2-7; 12 nucleotides line up with TRBD1. The junction had 5 bases not matched to a gene; V was cut back by 5 bases and J by 3 bases. CDR3 length: 15 amino acids. The V gene's germline CDR1 is MRHNA and CDR2 SNTAGT. The CDR3 nucleotides are TGTGCCAGCAGTCCTGGGACAGGGGGCCACTACGAGCAGTACTTC. Its translation is CASSPGTGGHYEQYF.

The rearrangement joins TRBV30 to TRBJ1-2; possibly TRBD1 for D (5 bases). Germline V gene sequence: CDR1 GTSNPN, CDR2 SVGIG (reference sequence). Deletions cut 4 bases from V and 14 bases from J, with 23 bases between. The CDR3 consists of 13 residues. The CDR3 here is CAWMVLRLQRGTF. The CDR3 DNA sequence: TGTGCCTGGATGGTCTTGAGACTCCAACGGGGGACCTTC.

V usage is TRBV18 and J usage is TRBJ2-7; tentative D call: TRBD2 (6 bases). Trimming removed 6 bases from V and 6 bases from J, with 12 bases in between. Per the germline V gene, CDR1 is KGHSH and CDR2 is LQKENI. This CDR3 is built from 12 residues. The CDR3 sequence is CASSSPGAEQYF. In nucleotides, the CDR3 is TGTGCCAGCTCGTCCCCGGGAGCCGAGCAGTACTTC.

This clone has only a few counts. The chain links TRBV10-3 to TRBJ2-7; tentatively, D is TRBD2 (5 bases). Trimming left V 7 bases short and J 1 base short, with 14 bases between. The germline CDR1 and CDR2 sequences are ENHRY and SYGVKD. The length of the CDR3 is 14 residues. Here the CDR3 DNA reads TGTGCCATCACTGTGGAGAGGGAATCCTACGAGCAGTACTTC. Protein product: CAITVERESYEQYF.

The chain employs TRBV7-2 and TRBJ2-4, with 11 bases that match TRBD1. The ends lost 8 bases at V and 8 bases at J; junction bases unmatched: 5. This CDR3 spans 13 amino acids. Germline V gene sequence: CDR1 SGHTA, CDR2 FQGNSA. The CDR3 region has the DNA TGTGCCAGCGGCGGACAGGGGGCGGACATTCAGTACTTC. Translating it yields CASGGQGADIQYF.

V and J are TRBV7-2 and TRBJ1-5; D is unclear. Germline CDR1 is SGHTA and CDR2 is FQGNSA. CDR3 length: 15 residues. V lost 1 base, J lost 1 base, and 8 bases lay in between. The CDR3 sequence is CASSLGSASNQPQHF. CDR3 nucleotides: TGTGCCAGCAGCTTAGGGTCAGCGAGCAATCAGCCCCAGCATTTT.

This rearrangement joins TRBV5-1 to TRBJ2-3; 7 nucleotides agree with TRBD2. The J segment lost 2 bases and the V segment lost 5 bases, leaving 14 bases of the junction unmatched. CDR3 length equals 17 residues. From germline, CDR1 is SGHRS and CDR2 YFSETQ. The CDR3, as DNA: TGCGCCAGCAGGCACGGGGAGGGCCTTTCCCCCACAGATACGCAGTATTTT. Amino acids: CASRHGEGLSPTDTQYF.

In nucleotides, the CDR3 is TGTGCCAGTATAAAACCGCGTCTCTCCGGGACAGATACGCAGTATTTT. It yields the protein CASIKPRLSGTDTQYF. The V call is TRBV19, the J call TRBJ2-3; the D is unclear. V was clipped by 7 bases and J by 3 bases, with 20 bases between them. The CDR3 loop spans 16 amino acids. Germline assignment: CDR1 LNHDA and CDR2 SQIVND (reference sequence).

The rearrangement links TRBV12-3 or TRBV12-4 to TRBJ2-1, with TRBD1 as a possible D gene (7 bases). CDR3 length: 13 residues. Trimming took off 1 base at V and 8 bases at J, with 9 bases between the two ends. CDR3 coding DNA: TGTGCCAGCAGTTTAGGCAGGGGGGATGAGCAGTTCTTC. This codes for CASSLGRGDEQFF.

The chain couples TRBV19 to TRBJ2-5; D possibly corresponds to TRBD1 (5 bases). The germline gives CDR1 LNHDA, CDR2 SQIVND (reference sequence). The CDR3 length is 12 residues. V shed 3 bases and J shed 4 bases, with 6 bases lying between them. The CDR3 DNA reads TGTGCCAGTAGTATTGGGGCAGAGACCCAGTACTTC. Residues: CASSIGAETQYF.

This chain links TRBV4-1 with TRBJ1-4, with 8 bases aligning to TRBD1. Germline lookup yields CDR1 MGHRA and CDR2 YSYEKL. V shed 0 bases and J 7 bases; nucleotides not matched to a gene: 4. There are 15 residues in the CDR3. The CDR3, as DNA: TGCGCCAGCAGCCAAGATGGGACAGGACCTGAAAAACTGTTTTTT. Translating gives CASSQDGTGPEKLFF.

This chain uses TRBV5-4 with TRBJ2-5; TRBD1 might be the D (6 bases). V lost 4 bases and J 3 bases, leaving 10 bases between the germline ends. Germline CDR1 SGHNT, CDR2 YYREEE (reference sequence). The CDR3 has 13 residues. This CDR3 is CASSGDMEETQYF. The CDR3 DNA follows: TGTGCCAGCAGCGGGGACATGGAAGAGACCCAGTACTTC. Using reference TRBV5-4 and TRBJ2-5 for the parts outside the CDR3, the full variable domain is ETGVTQSPTHLIKTRGQQVTLRCSSQSGHNTVSWYQQALGQGPQFIFQYYREEENGRGNFPPRFSGLQFPNYSSELNVNALELDDSALYLCASSGDMEETQYFGPGTRLLVL.

The chain uses TRBV18 and TRBJ1-5, with D uncertain. From germline, CDR1 is KGHSH and CDR2 LQKENI. Trimming shortened V by 4 bases and J by 0 bases, and 10 bases separated the two germline ends. The CDR3 totals 15 residues. The CDR3 DNA reads TGTGCCAGCTCACTTGCCACAGTTAGCAATCAGCCCCAGCATTTT. Protein: CASSLATVSNQPQHF.

The chain carries TRBV5-1 and TRBJ1-2; the match to TRBD1 covers 10 bases. The CDR3 has 19 residues. The germline gives CDR1 SGHRS, CDR2 YFSETQ. The V gene end was trimmed by 0 bases and the J gene end by 2 bases; junction bases not matched to a gene: 13. This CDR3 reads CASSLAVVATGGENYGYTF. The CDR3 DNA sequence: TGCGCCAGCAGCTTGGCCGTTGTGGCGACAGGGGGCGAGAACTATGGCTACACCTTC.

V gene TRBV14 combines with J gene TRBJ1-1; the D gene is possibly TRBD1 (6 bases). The germline V and J ends were trimmed by 0 bases and 4 bases, with 15 bases remaining between them. The germline V gene has CDR1 SGHDN and CDR2 FVKESK. The CDR3 runs 16 residues. The CDR3: CASSQDLGGLATEAFF. In nucleotides, the CDR3 is TGTGCCAGCAGCCAAGATCTTGGGGGCTTGGCCACTGAAGCTTTCTTT. Looking up the rest from reference TRBV14 and TRBJ1-1 gives the full variable domain: EAGVTQFPSHSVIEKGQTVTLRCDPISGHDNLYWYRRVMGKEIKFLLHFVKESKQDESGMPNNRFLAERTGGTYSTLKVQPAELEDSGVYFCASSQDLGGLATEAFFGQGTRLTVV.

This chain joins TRBV7-6 and TRBJ1-1; TRBD1 is a possible D gene (6 bases). Germline values: CDR1 SGHVS, CDR2 FNYEAQ. Trimming took off 4 bases at V and 0 bases at J, with 15 bases between the two ends. The CDR3 extends over 16 amino acids. The CDR3 bases are TGTGCCAGCAGCTCAAAAGAGGACAGTATGAACACTGAAGCTTTCTTT. Translating it yields CASSSKEDSMNTEAFF. The full variable domain, in which reference TRBV7-6 and TRBJ1-1 provide the parts outside the CDR3, is GAGVSQSPRYKVTKRGQDVALRCDPISGHVSLYWYRQALGQGPEFLTYFNYEAQQDKSGLPNDRFSAERPEGSISTLTIQRTEQRDSAMYRCASSSKEDSMNTEAFFGQGTRLTVV.